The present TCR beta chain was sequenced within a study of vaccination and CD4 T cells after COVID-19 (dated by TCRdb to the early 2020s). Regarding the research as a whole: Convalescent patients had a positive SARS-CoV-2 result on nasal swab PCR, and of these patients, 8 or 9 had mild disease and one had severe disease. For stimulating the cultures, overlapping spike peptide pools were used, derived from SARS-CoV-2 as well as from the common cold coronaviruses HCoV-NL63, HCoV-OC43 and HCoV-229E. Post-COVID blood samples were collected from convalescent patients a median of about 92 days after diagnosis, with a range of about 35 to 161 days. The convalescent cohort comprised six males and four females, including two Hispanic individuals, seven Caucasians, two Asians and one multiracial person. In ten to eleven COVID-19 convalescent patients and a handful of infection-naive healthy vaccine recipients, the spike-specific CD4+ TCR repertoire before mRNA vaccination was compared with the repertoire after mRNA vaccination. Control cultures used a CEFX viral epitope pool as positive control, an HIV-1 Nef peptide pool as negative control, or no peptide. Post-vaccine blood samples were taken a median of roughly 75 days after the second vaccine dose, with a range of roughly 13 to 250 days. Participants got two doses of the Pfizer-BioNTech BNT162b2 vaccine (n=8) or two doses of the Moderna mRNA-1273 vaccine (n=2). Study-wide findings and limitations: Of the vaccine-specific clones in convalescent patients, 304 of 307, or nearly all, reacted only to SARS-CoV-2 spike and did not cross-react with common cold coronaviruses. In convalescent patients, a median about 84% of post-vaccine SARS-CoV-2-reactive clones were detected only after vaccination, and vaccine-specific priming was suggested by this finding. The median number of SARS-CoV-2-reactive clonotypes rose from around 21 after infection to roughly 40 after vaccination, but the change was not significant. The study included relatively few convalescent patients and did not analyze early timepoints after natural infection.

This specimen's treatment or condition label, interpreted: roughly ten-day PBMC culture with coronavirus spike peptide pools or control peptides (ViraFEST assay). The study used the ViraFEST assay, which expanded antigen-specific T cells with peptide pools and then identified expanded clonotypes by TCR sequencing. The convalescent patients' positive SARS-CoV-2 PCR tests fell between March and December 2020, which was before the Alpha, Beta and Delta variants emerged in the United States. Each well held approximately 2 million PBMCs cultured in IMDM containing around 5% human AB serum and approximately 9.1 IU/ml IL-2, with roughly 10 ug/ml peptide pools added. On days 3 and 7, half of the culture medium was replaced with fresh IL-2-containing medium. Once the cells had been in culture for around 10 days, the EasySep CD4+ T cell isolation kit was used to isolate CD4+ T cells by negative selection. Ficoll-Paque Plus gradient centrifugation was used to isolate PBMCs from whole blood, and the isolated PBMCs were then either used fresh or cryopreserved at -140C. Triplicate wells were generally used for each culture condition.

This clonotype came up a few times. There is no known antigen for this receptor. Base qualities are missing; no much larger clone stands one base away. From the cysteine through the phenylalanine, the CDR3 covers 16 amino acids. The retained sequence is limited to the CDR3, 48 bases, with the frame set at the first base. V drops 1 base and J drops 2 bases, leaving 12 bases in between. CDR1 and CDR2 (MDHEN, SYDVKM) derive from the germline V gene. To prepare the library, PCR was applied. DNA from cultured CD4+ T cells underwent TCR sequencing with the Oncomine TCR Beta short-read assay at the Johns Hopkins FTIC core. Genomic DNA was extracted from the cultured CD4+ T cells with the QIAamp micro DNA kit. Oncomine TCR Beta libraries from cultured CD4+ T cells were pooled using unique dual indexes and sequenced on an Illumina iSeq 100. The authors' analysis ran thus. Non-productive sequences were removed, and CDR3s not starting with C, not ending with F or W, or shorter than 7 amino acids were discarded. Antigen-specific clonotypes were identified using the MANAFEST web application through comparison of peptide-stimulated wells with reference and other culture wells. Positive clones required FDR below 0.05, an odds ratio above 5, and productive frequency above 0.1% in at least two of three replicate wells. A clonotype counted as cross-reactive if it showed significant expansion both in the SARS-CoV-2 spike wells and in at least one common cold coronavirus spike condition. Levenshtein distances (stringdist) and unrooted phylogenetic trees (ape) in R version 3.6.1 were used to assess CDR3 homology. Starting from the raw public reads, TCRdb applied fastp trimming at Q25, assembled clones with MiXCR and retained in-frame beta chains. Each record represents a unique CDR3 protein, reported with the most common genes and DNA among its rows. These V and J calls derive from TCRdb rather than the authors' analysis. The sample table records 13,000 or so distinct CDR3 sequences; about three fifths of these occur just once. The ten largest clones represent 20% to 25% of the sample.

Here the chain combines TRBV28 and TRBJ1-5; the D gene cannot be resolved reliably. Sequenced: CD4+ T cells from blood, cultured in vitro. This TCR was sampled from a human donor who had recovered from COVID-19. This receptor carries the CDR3 CASSLLAGARNQPQHF. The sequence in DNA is TGTGCCAGCAGTTTATTAGCCGGAGCCCGCAATCAGCCCCAGCATTTT.